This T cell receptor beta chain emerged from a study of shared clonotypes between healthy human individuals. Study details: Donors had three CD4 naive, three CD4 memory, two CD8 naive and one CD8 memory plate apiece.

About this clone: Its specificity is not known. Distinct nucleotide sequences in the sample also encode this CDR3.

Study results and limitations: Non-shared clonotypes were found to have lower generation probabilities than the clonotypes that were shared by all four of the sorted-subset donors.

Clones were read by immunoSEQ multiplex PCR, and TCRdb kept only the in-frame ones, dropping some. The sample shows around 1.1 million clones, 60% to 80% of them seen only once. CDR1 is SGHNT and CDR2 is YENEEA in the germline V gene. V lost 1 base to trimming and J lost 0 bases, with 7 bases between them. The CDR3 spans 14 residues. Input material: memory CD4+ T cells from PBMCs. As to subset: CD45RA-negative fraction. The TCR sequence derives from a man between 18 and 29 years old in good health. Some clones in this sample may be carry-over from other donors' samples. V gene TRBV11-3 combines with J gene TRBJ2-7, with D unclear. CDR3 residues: CASSLGGDSYEQYF. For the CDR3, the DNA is TGTGCCAGCAGCTTAGGAGGAGACTCCTACGAGCAGTACTTC.